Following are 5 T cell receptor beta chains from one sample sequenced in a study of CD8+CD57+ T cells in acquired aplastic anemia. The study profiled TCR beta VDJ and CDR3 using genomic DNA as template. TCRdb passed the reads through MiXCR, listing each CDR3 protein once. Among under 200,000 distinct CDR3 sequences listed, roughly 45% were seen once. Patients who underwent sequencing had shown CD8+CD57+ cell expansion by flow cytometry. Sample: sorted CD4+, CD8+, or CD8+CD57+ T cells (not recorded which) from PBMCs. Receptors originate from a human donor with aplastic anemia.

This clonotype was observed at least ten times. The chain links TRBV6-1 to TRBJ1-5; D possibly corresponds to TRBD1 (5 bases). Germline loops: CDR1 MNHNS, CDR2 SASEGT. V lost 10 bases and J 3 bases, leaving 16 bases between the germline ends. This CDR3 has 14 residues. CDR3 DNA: TGTGCCACCAGGGCAGGCGGGAACAATCAGCCCCAGCATTTT. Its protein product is CATRAGGNNQPQHF.

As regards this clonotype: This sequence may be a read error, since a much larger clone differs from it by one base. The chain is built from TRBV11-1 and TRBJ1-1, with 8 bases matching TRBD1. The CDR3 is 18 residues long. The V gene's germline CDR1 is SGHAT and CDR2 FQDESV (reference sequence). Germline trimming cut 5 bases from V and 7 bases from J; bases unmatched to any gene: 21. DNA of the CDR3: TGTGCCAGCAGCCTTCGCGACAGGGGCCGTCGACCCTCAAATGAAGCTTTCTTT. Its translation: CASSLRDRGRRPSNEAFF.

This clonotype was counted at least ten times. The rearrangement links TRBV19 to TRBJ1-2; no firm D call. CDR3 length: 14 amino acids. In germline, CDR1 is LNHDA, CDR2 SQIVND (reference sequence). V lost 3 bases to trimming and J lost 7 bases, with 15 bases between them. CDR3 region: CASSMNGRIFGYTF. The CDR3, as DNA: TGTGCCAGTAGTATGAATGGCAGGATCTTTGGCTACACCTTC.

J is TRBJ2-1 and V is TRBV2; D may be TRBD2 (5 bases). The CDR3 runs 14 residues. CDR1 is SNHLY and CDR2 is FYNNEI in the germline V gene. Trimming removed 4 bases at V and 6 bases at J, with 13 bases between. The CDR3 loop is CASSGTTSFNEQFF. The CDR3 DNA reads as TGTGCCAGCAGTGGGACCACTAGTTTCAATGAGCAGTTCTTC.

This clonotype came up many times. The CDR3 reads CASSPARSNSPLHF. The CDR3 bases are TGTGCCAGCTCACCAGCGCGGTCAAATTCACCCCTCCACTTT. J is TRBJ1-6 and V is TRBV18; D is undetermined. The V gene lost 2 bases and the J gene lost 7 bases, with 9 bases spanning the gap. Germline V gene lookup returns CDR1 KGHSH and CDR2 LQKENI. The CDR3 runs 14 residues.